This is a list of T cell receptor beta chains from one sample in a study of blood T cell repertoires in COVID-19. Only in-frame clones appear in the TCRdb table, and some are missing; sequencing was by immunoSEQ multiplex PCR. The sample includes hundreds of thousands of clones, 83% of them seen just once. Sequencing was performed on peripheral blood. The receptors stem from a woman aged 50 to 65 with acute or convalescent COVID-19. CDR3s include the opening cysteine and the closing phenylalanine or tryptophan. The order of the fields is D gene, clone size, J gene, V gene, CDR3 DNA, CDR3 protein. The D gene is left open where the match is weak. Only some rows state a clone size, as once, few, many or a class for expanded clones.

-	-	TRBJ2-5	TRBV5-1	TGCGCCAGCAGCTTACAGGGAGAGGAGACCCAGTACTTC	CASSLQGEETQYF
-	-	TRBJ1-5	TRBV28	TGTGCCAGCAGTTTTGGGGGGGGGATAAAGTTTTATCAGCCCCAGCATTTT	CASSFGGGIKFYQPQHF
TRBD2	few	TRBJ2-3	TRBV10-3	TGTGCCATCAGTGGGGAGGGTACAGATACGCAGTATTTT	CAISGEGTDTQYF
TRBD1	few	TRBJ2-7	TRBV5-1	TGCGCCAGCAGCACCCGGACAGGGGGCTTCGACGAGCAGTACTTC	CASSTRTGGFDEQYF
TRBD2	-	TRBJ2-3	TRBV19	TGTGCCAGTAGCTACGGGCTAGCGGATTACACAGATACGCAGTATTTT	CASSYGLADYTDTQYF
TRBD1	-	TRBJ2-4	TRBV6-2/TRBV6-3	TGTGCCAGCAGCCCAACAGGGGCCAGAAACATTCAGTACTTC	CASSPTGARNIQYF
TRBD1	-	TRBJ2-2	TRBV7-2	TGTGCCAGCAGCTGGGACAGGGGGCGCAATCAGGCCGGGGAGCTGTTTTTT	CASSWDRGRNQAGELFF
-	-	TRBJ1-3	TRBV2	TGTGCCAGCAGTGAAGAACTCTCTGGAAACACCATATATTTT	CASSEELSGNTIYF
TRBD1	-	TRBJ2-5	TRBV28	TGTGCCAGCAGTTTCGGACAGGGTACAGAGACCCAGTACTTC	CASSFGQGTETQYF
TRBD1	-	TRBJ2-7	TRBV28	TGTGCCAGCAGTTTCCACCCTTCAAGGGTGACAGGGGCGGACGAGCAGTACTTC	CASSFHPSRVTGADEQYF
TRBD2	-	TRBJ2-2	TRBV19	TGTGCCACCTCCTCTAGCGGGAGGGGGGGCGAAGGGGAGCTGTTTTTT	CATSSSGRGGEGELFF
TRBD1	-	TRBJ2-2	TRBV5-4	TGTGCCAGCAGCCCGGGACAGGGAGTCGTGAACACCGGGGAGCTGTTTTTT	CASSPGQGVVNTGELFF
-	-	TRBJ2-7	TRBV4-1	TGCGCCAGCAGCCAGGACGGGAGATTGGGGGAGCAGTACTTC	CASSQDGRLGEQYF
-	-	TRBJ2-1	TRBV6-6	TGTGCCAGCACCCCGGCGGGGCAGACCTACAATGAGCAGTTCTTC	CASTPAGQTYNEQFF
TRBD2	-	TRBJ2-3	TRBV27	TGTGCCAGCAGTTTAAGGTCTGCGGGAGGGCCAGCAGATACGCAGTATTTT	CASSLRSAGGPADTQYF
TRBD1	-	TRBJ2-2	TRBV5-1	TGCGCCAGCAGCCCTGGACAGGGGGTAACCGGGGAGCTGTTTTTT	CASSPGQGVTGELFF